These 7 T cell receptor beta chains were all obtained from the same sample, sequenced in a study of cytomegalovirus exposure and HLA in healthy donors. The primer mix had 60 Vbeta and 13 Jbeta primers. Sequencing used immunoSEQ multiplex PCR; TCRdb keeps in-frame clones, though not all of them. This sample has tens of thousands of clones, with around 70% found just once. Sequenced: PBMCs. The receptor source for this set is a woman in her thirties or forties in good health and CMV-seropositive.

This rearrangement joins TRBV4-3 to TRBJ1-1; no definite D call. The CDR3 covers 13 residues. Germline V CDR1 and CDR2: LGHNA, YSLEER. The V end lost 4 bases, the J end lost 4 bases, and 10 bases lay between the germline ends. The CDR3, as DNA: TGCGCCAGCAGCCCCGCCAGGTTCACTGAAGCTTTCTTT. The encoded protein is CASSPARFTEAFF.

V usage is TRBV28 and J usage is TRBJ1-2; a possible D gene is TRBD1 (6 bases). CDR1 is MDHEN and CDR2 is SYDVKM in the germline V gene. Deletions cut 6 bases from V and 13 bases from J, with 24 bases between. The CDR3 contains 14 residues. CDR3 residues: CASSKPGTRVGCTF. In nucleotides, the CDR3 is TGTGCCAGCAGCAAACCCGGGACAAGGGTTGGGTGCACCTTC.

The rearrangement uses TRBV30 and TRBJ1-2; D may be TRBD1 (5 bases). The CDR3 totals 14 residues. Trimming stripped 3 bases from V and 7 bases from J, with 18 bases between. Germline loops: CDR1 GTSNPN, CDR2 SVGIG (reference sequence). The CDR3 region is CAWRGLGQRSGYTF. The CDR3 nucleotides read TGTGCCTGGAGGGGGCTTGGCCAAAGGAGTGGCTACACCTTC.

The J gene is TRBJ2-2, the V gene TRBV30; 7 nucleotides align to TRBD1. The germline V gene encodes CDR1 GTSNPN and CDR2 SVGIG (reference sequence). This CDR3 has 12 residues. Germline trimming cut 6 bases from V and 6 bases from J; bases unmatched to any gene: 4. Written as DNA, the CDR3 is TGTGCCTGTACGACAGGGTCCGGGGAGCTGTTTTTT. Amino acid sequence: CACTTGSGELFF.

This rearrangement joins TRBV5-6 to TRBJ2-5; 8 bases line up with TRBD1. CDR1 is SGHDT and CDR2 is YYEEEE in the germline V gene. Trimming removed 3 bases from V and 4 bases from J; junction bases left unmatched: 11. The CDR3 sequence is 16 residues long. The CDR3 sequence: CASSYLRTGLRETQYF. CDR3 coding DNA: TGTGCCAGCAGCTACCTAAGGACAGGGTTAAGAGAGACCCAGTACTTC.

The J gene is TRBJ2-5, the V gene TRBV5-1; perhaps TRBD2 as D (5 bases). The CDR3 covers 12 residues. The germline V gene has CDR1 SGHRS and CDR2 YFSETQ. V was cut by 6 bases and J by 1 base, with 7 bases left in between. CDR3 residues: CASTDFQETQYF. CDR3 DNA sequence: TGCGCCAGCACGGACTTCCAAGAGACCCAGTACTTC.

This clone has only a few counts. This chain's CDR3 is CASSSRWEQFF. DNA of the CDR3: TGTGCCAGCAGCTCTAGATGGGAGCAGTTCTTC. The chain links TRBV28 to TRBJ2-1; D not resolved. V gave up 6 bases and J gave up 10 bases, with 10 bases separating them. Germline CDR1 is MDHEN and CDR2 is SYDVKM. The CDR3 has 11 amino acids.